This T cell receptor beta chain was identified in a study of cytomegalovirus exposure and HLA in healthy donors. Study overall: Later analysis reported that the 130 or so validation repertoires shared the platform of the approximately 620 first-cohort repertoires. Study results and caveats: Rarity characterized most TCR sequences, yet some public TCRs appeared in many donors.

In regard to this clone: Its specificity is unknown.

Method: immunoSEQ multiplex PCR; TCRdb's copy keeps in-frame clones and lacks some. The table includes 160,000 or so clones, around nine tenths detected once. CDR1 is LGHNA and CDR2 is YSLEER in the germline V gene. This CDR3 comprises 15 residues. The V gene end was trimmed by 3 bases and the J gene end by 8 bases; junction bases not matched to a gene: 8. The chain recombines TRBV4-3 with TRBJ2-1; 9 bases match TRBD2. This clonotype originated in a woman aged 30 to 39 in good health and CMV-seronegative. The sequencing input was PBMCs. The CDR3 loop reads CASSQGAGLAYEQFF. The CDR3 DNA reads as TGCGCCAGCAGCCAGGGGGCGGGACTAGCCTATGAGCAGTTCTTC.